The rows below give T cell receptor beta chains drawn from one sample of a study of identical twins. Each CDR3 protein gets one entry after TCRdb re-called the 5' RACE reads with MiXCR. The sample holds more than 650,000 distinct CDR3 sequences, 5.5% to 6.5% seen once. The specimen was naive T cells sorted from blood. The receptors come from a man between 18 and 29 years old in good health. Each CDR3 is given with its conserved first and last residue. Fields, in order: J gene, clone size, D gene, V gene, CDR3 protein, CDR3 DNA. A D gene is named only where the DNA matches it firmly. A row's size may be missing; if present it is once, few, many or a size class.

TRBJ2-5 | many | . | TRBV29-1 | CSVGIETRETQYF | TGCAGCGTTGGAATAGAGACTCGGGAGACCCAGTACTTC
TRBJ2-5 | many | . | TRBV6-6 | CASSYGGEETQYF | TGTGCCAGCAGTTACGGGGGCGAAGAGACCCAGTACTTC
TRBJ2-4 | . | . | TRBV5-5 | CASSFRGRPQYF | TGTGCCAGCAGCTTCCGGGGGCGGCCCCAGTACTTC
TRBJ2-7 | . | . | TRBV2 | CASSVAKSSYEQYF | TGTGCCAGCTCGGTCGCGAAAAGCTCCTACGAGCAGTACTTC
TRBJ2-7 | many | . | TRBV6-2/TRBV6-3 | CASKHRAPYEQYF | TGTGCCAGCAAGCACCGGGCGCCCTACGAGCAGTACTTC
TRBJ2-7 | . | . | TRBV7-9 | CASSSRGAYEQYF | TGTGCCAGCAGCTCGCGGGGAGCCTACGAGCAGTACTTC
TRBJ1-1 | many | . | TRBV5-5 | CASSSRLQGLNTEAFF | TGTGCCAGCAGCTCTCGATTACAGGGCCTGAACACTGAAGCTTTCTTT
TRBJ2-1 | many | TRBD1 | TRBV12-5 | CASGQSGTGGNEQFF | TGTGCTAGTGGCCAAAGCGGGACAGGGGGTAATGAGCAGTTCTTC
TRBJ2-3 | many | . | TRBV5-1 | CASRGVADTQYF | TGCGCCAGCAGAGGGGTCGCAGATACGCAGTATTTT
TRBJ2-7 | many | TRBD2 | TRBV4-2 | CASSQDAHRTSGMYEQYF | TGTGCCAGCAGCCAAGACGCCCATAGGACTAGCGGGATGTACGAGCAGTACTTC
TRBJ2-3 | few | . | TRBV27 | CASRGSTLTGDTQYF | TGTGCCAGCCGTGGTTCGACTCTTACAGGGGATACGCAGTATTTT
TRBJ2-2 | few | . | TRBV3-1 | CASSQKVWPTGELFF | TGTGCCAGCAGTCAGAAGGTGTGGCCCACCGGGGAGCTGTTTTTT
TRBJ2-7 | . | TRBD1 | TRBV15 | CATSRDKGTGAYEQYF | TGTGCCACCAGCAGAGATAAAGGGACAGGGGCCTACGAGCAGTACTTC
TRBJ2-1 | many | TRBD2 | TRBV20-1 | CSASVLAGDHAYNEQFF | TGCAGTGCTAGTGTGCTAGCGGGAGACCACGCCTACAATGAGCAGTTCTTC
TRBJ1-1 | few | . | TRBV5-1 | CASSLAGYQVTEAFF | TGCGCCAGCAGCTTGGCAGGTTACCAAGTCACTGAAGCTTTCTTT
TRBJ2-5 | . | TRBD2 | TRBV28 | CASSPSGSVETQYF | TGTGCCAGCAGTCCAAGCGGGAGCGTCGAGACCCAGTACTTC
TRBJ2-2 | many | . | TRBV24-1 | CATSALGQNTGELFF | TGTGCCACCAGTGCTCTGGGACAGAACACCGGGGAGCTGTTTTTT
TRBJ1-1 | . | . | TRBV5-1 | CASSLQFSGATEAFF | TGCGCCAGCAGCCTGCAATTCAGTGGGGCCACTGAAGCTTTCTTT
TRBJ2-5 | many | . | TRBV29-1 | CSGARDETQYF | TGCAGCGGGGCCCGGGATGAGACCCAGTACTTC
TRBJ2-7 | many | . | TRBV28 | CASSLQGDEQYF | TGTGCCAGCAGTCTCCAGGGAGACGAGCAGTACTTC
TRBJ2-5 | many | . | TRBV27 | CASSFSIRETQYF | TGTGCCAGCAGTTTTAGTATTAGGGAGACCCAGTACTTC
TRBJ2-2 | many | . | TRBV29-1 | CSAIDPTGELFF | TGCAGCGCAATCGATCCGACCGGGGAGCTGTTTTTT
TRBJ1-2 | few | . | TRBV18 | CASSPLPEGNYGYTF | TGTGCCAGCTCACCCCTCCCTGAGGGGAACTATGGCTACACCTTC
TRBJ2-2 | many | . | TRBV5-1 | CASSWSETGELFF | TGCGCCAGCAGCTGGAGCGAAACCGGGGAGCTGTTTTTT
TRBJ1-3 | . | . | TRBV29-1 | CSVDVSGGGNTIYF | TGCAGCGTTGACGTCAGCGGCGGTGGAAACACCATATATTTT
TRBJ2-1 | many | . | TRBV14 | CASSQEYGEQFF | TGTGCCAGCAGCCAGGAGTACGGTGAGCAGTTCTTC
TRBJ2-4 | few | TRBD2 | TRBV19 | CAAGTSFKNIQYF | TGTGCCGCCGGGACTAGCTTCAAAAACATTCAGTACTTC
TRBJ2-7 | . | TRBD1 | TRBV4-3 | CASSQEYPGGYEQYF | TGCGCCAGCAGCCAAGAGTATCCAGGGGGCTACGAGCAGTACTTC
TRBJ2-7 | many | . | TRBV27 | CASSLYNEQYF | TGTGCCAGCAGTTTATATAACGAGCAGTACTTC
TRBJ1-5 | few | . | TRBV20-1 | CSAQGAGNAQPQHF | TGCAGTGCCCAAGGAGCAGGGAATGCTCAGCCCCAGCATTTT
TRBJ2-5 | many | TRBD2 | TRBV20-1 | CSAPTTSGKETQYF | TGCAGTGCTCCAACGACTAGCGGGAAAGAGACCCAGTACTTC
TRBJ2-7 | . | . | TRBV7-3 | CASSLTGGTSYEQYF | TGTGCCAGCAGCTTAACTGGAGGGACTTCCTACGAGCAGTACTTC
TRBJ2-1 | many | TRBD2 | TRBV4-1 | CASSREGNNEQFF | TGCGCCAGCAGCCGGGAGGGCAACAATGAGCAGTTCTTC
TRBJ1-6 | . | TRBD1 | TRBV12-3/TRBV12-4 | CASSVPSGTGYSPLHF | TGTGCCAGCAGTGTCCCCTCCGGGACAGGGTACTCACCCCTCCACTTT
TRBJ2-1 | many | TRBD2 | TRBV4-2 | CASSQGPGLAGDEQFF | TGTGCCAGCAGCCAAGGGCCTGGGCTAGCGGGAGACGAGCAGTTCTTC
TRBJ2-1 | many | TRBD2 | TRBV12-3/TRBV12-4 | CASSLLAGGPNEQFF | TGTGCCAGCAGTTTACTAGCGGGAGGGCCGAATGAGCAGTTCTTC
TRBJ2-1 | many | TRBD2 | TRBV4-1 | CASSQVTLARPFF | TGCGCCAGCAGCCAAGTTACACTAGCGCGGCCGTTCTTC
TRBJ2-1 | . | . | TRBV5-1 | CASSLDGGFQFF | TGCGCCAGCAGCTTGGACGGGGGTTTCCAGTTCTTC
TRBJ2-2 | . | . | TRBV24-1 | CATSYGARGTGELFF | TGTGCCACCAGTTATGGGGCCCGGGGCACCGGGGAGCTGTTTTTT
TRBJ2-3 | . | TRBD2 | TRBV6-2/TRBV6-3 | CASSYRLAGAKDTQYF | TGTGCCAGCAGTTACCGACTAGCGGGAGCTAAAGATACGCAGTATTTT
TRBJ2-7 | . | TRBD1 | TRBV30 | CAWMQGANYEQYF | TGTGCCTGGATGCAGGGGGCTAACTACGAGCAGTACTTC
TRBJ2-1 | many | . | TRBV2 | CASSEVGGNSYNEQFF | TGTGCCAGCAGTGAAGTAGGAGGGAACTCCTACAATGAGCAGTTCTTC
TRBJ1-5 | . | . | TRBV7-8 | CASSLSGGLQPQHF | TGTGCCAGCAGCTTATCCGGGGGTTTACAGCCCCAGCATTTT
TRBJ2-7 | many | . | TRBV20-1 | CSAVYGYEQYF | TGCAGTGCTGTTTACGGTTACGAGCAGTACTTC
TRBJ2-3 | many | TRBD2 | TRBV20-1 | CSAGAGGPTDTQYF | TGCAGTGCTGGGGCGGGAGGGCCGACAGATACGCAGTATTTT
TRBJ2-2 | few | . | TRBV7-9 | CASSPPFESGTGELFF | TGTGCCAGCAGCCCTCCCTTCGAATCCGGCACCGGGGAGCTGTTTTTT
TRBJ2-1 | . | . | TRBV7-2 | CASSLASPRVPGEQFF | TGTGCCAGCAGCTTAGCATCTCCCAGGGTTCCGGGTGAGCAGTTCTTC